The 12 T cell receptor beta chains below were found in one sample sequenced in a study of T cell responses to AZD1222 COVID-19 vaccine. Assay used: immunoSEQ multiplex PCR; TCRdb lists only in-frame clones, some missing. This sample yields about 120,000 clones, of which just under 95% are seen a single time; about 3% belongs to the top ten. The material sequenced was peripheral blood, taken on day 0 of AZD1222 vaccination. The receptors here all came from an adult in good health.

This chain links TRBV6-1 with TRBJ1-4, with 7 bases that match TRBD1. CDR3 length equals 15 residues. CDR1 and CDR2 (germline): MNHNS, SASEGT. Trimming removed 3 bases from V and 8 bases from J; junction bases left unmatched: 9. CDR3 region: CASSDEEGAEEKLFF. DNA of the CDR3: TGTGCCAGCAGTGACGAAGAGGGGGCAGAGGAAAAACTGTTTTTT.

The V gene is TRBV4-2, the J gene TRBJ1-2, with D unresolved. V was trimmed by 3 bases and J by 5 bases, leaving 10 bases between them. CDR3 length: 13 residues. Germline CDR1 is LGHNA and CDR2 is YNFKEQ. The CDR3 sequence: CASSHNTMYGYTF. Here the CDR3 DNA reads TGTGCCAGCAGCCATAACACCATGTATGGCTACACCTTC.

The CDR3 loop is CASSLVGEGEKLFF. CDR3 sequence (DNA): TGCGCCAGCAGCTTGGTAGGGGAAGGCGAAAAACTGTTTTTT. V usage is TRBV5-1 and J usage is TRBJ1-4, with TRBD1 as a possible D gene (5 bases). Germline lookup yields CDR1 SGHRS and CDR2 YFSETQ. Trimming removed 0 bases at V and 8 bases at J, with 11 bases between. This CDR3 has 14 residues.

This chain connects TRBV6-5 to TRBJ2-6; no clear D. V lost 2 bases and J 0 bases, leaving 5 bases between the germline ends. This CDR3 has 15 residues. Germline-derived CDR1 and CDR2 are MNHEY and SVGAGI. CDR3 sequence (DNA): TGTGCCAGCAGTTACGCAGACTCTGGGGCCAACGTCCTGACTTTC. Translated, it gives CASSYADSGANVLTF.

Details on this clone: The DNA is left out, because the CDR3 cannot be placed on it with certainty; the CDR3 is given as TCRdb lists it. This chain uses TRBV5-1 with TRBJ1-2; the table assigns TRBD1, which was not confirmed against the DNA. The CDR3 totals 13 residues, both ends included. Germline V lookup: CDR1 SGHRS, CDR2 YFSETQ. This CDR3 is CASSWGQGIGLHF.

The chain couples TRBV2 to TRBJ2-5, with D possibly TRBD1 on 5 matching bases. Germline CDR1 reads SNHLY; CDR2 reads FYNNEI. Trimming stripped 2 bases from V and 5 bases from J, with 18 bases between. The CDR3 runs to 16 residues. The DNA of the CDR3 is TGTGCCAGCAGTGAATCGATTGCAGGGCCCTGGGAGACCCAGTACTTC. Encoded protein: CASSESIAGPWETQYF.

The J gene is TRBJ2-2, the V gene TRBV7-8; maybe TRBD2 (6 bases). CDR1 is SGHVS and CDR2 is FQNEAQ in the germline V gene. Deletions cut 1 base from V and 4 bases from J, with 7 bases between. The CDR3 has 14 amino acids. The CDR3 region is CASSLVGGTGELFF. Here the CDR3 DNA reads TGTGCCAGCAGCTTAGTCGGGGGCACCGGGGAGCTGTTTTTT.

For the CDR3, the DNA is TGTGCCAGCACCAAACCGGGACTAGCATCCGAGACCCAGTACTTC. Translation gives CASTKPGLASETQYF. The genes are TRBV11-2 and TRBJ2-5, with TRBD2 identical over 9 bases. The CDR3 spans 15 residues. The germline V gene has CDR1 SGHAT and CDR2 FQNNGV. V trimming: 7 bases; J trimming: 5 bases; junction bases outside the gene matches: 11.

The rearrangement joins TRBV29-1 to TRBJ2-1, with TRBD2 matching 13 bases. With V trimmed by 4 bases and J by 7 bases, 7 bases remained unmatched. Germline CDR1 reads SQVTM; CDR2 reads ANQGSEA. The CDR3 covers 15 residues. The CDR3 DNA sequence: TGCAGCGTTGTTCGACTAGCGGGAGGCCCTAATGAGCAGTTCTTC. As protein: CSVVRLAGGPNEQFF.

The genes are TRBV4-1 and TRBJ2-5; D call uncertain. The CDR3 totals 13 residues. Looked up from germline, CDR1 is MGHRA and CDR2 is YSYEKL. The V end was cut by 1 base, the J end by 6 bases, with 9 bases between. The CDR3 region has the DNA TGCGCCAGCAGCCAAGGGGTTTGGAAGACCCAGTACTTC. This gives the protein CASSQGVWKTQYF.

The J gene is TRBJ1-5, the V gene TRBV30, with D possibly being TRBD1 (5 bases). The V gene lost 1 base and the J gene lost 4 bases, with 14 bases spanning the gap. This CDR3 has 15 residues. The V gene's germline CDR1 is GTSNPN and CDR2 SVGIG (reference sequence). The CDR3 region is CAWSEVAGWNQPQHF. The DNA for the CDR3 is TGTGCCTGGAGTGAGGTGGCAGGGTGGAATCAGCCCCAGCATTTT.

The chain employs TRBV29-1 and TRBJ2-1, with D unclear. This CDR3 region has 11 residues. Trimming removed 4 bases at V and 13 bases at J, with 14 bases between. Germline loops: CDR1 SQVTM, CDR2 ANQGSEA. The CDR3 is CSVVKAPNQFF. In nucleotides, the CDR3 is TGCAGCGTTGTTAAGGCGCCAAACCAGTTCTTC.